Listed here is a single T cell receptor (beta chain). Its antigen is unidentified. This sample is drawn from a study of T-cell reconstitution after alpha-beta-depleted transplantation in children. Findings and caveats of the study: Once a year had passed after transplant, T-cell counts and diversity came mostly from newly produced T cells.

As it was prepared, the TCRbeta library received unique molecular identifiers. MiXCR was run by TCRdb on the PCR reads, yielding one entry per CDR3 protein. Here the sample spans 440,000 or so distinct CDR3 sequences, approximately 41% being singletons. Germline CDR1 is SGHRS and CDR2 is YFSETQ. The V gene end was trimmed by 3 bases and the J gene end by 8 bases; junction bases not matched to a gene: 6. The CDR3 length is 15 residues. This clonotype was sampled from a girl aged 2 to 10 with aplastic anemia, due to receive a stem cell transplant. The starting material was PBMCs, obtained before TCRalphabeta/CD19-depleted stem cell transplant. V usage is TRBV5-1 and J usage is TRBJ2-1, with 12 positions matching TRBD2. CDR3 DNA sequence: TGCGCCAGCAGCTCCCTAGCGGGGGGGCCCCATGAGCAGTTCTTC. This sequence encodes CASSSLAGGPHEQFF.